The entry below describes one TCR beta chain. The data derive from a study of blood T cell repertoires in COVID-19. Whole-study context: In each case, the material was cDNA or gDNA derived from T cells, B-cell-depleted T cells, or PBMCs.

TCRdb's table, derived via immunoSEQ multiplex PCR, lists solely in-frame clones and lacks some. This table has fewer than 100,000 clones, 75% to 85% appearing once. The CDR3 runs to 14 residues. V lost 6 bases, J lost 7 bases, and 5 bases stayed unmatched. Germline assignment: CDR1 MDHEN and CDR2 SYDVKM. The chain carries TRBV28 and TRBJ1-4; 10 bases map to TRBD1. This clonotype was sampled from a man in his 70s with acute or convalescent COVID-19. Material for sequencing was peripheral blood. This CDR3 is CASSSGQGSEKLFF. CDR3 coding DNA: TGTGCCAGCAGCTCGGGACAGGGGAGTGAAAAACTGTTTTTT.